Listed below are T cell receptor beta chains from one sample, sequenced in a study of T cell changes during pregnancy in multiple sclerosis. Sequenced by immunoSEQ multiplex PCR; TCRdb stores in-frame clones only, minus some. The table includes more than 55,000 clones, roughly 94% detected once. The sample here was CD8+ T cells from peripheral blood mononuclear cells, taken in the third trimester of pregnancy. These receptors all come from a female donor with multiple sclerosis, enrolled in a pregnancy study. CDR3s include the opening cysteine and the closing phenylalanine or tryptophan. D genes are given only for firm matches. Some rows have no size entry. The others give once, few or many, or a class for an expanded clone.

size: -; J: TRBJ2-6; D: TRBD1; V: TRBV29-1; DNA: TGCAGCACCCCGACAGGGACTGGGGCCAACGTCCTGACTTTC; CDR3: CSTPTGTGANVLTF
size: -; J: TRBJ1-2; D: -; V: TRBV5-6; DNA: TGTGCCAGCAGCGTGACAGACGCCTATGGCTACACCTTC; CDR3: CASSVTDAYGYTF
size: -; J: TRBJ2-7; D: -; V: TRBV4-1; DNA: TGCGCCAGCAGCCACCTTACAGGGATGGGGGTCTACGAGCAGTACTTC; CDR3: CASSHLTGMGVYEQYF
size: -; J: TRBJ1-2; D: -; V: TRBV11-2; DNA: TGTGCCAGCAGCTTAGATATGCGCGAGGAGGGCTTCTATGGCTACACCTTC; CDR3: CASSLDMREEGFYGYTF
size: -; J: TRBJ1-1; D: -; V: TRBV20-1; DNA: TGCAGTGCTAGAGACTACGAGGAGGCTTTCTTT; CDR3: CSARDYEEAFF
size: once; J: TRBJ2-3; D: TRBD1; V: TRBV27; DNA: TGTGCCAGCAGTTCCCACAGGGGAAGCACAGATACGCAGTATTTT; CDR3: CASSSHRGSTDTQYF
size: -; J: TRBJ1-2; D: -; V: TRBV4-1; DNA: TGCGCCAGCAGCCAATTCAATTTTAACTATGGCTACACCTTC; CDR3: CASSQFNFNYGYTF
size: -; J: TRBJ1-4; D: TRBD1; V: TRBV28; DNA: TGTGCCAGCAGTTTCCTCCGGGACAGCAATGAAAAACTGTTTTTT; CDR3: CASSFLRDSNEKLFF
size: -; J: TRBJ2-4; D: -; V: TRBV4-1; DNA: TGCGCCAGCAGCCAAGCTTTATTGACACTAGCCAAAAACATTCAGTACTTC; CDR3: CASSQALLTLAKNIQYF
size: -; J: TRBJ2-1; D: TRBD2; V: TRBV19; DNA: TGTGCCAGTAGTATCGATATTGGGGGGGAATCCTACAATGAGCAGTTCTTC; CDR3: CASSIDIGGESYNEQFF
size: -; J: TRBJ1-3; D: -; V: TRBV25-1; DNA: TGTGCCAGCAGTGACCGCGGGTCTGGAAACACCATATATTTT; CDR3: CASSDRGSGNTIYF
size: -; J: TRBJ2-3; D: TRBD1; V: TRBV5-6; DNA: TGTGCCAGCAGCTACAGGGGAATTAGCACAGATACGCAGTATTTT; CDR3: CASSYRGISTDTQYF
size: -; J: TRBJ2-5; D: TRBD1; V: TRBV6-5; DNA: TGTGCCAGCAGGGGGCAGGGGGCAGAGACCCAGTACTTC; CDR3: CASRGQGAETQYF
size: -; J: TRBJ2-1; D: -; V: TRBV4-1; DNA: TGCGCCAGCAGCCAAGACCCCAGTCTGGATGAGCAGTTCTTC; CDR3: CASSQDPSLDEQFF
size: -; J: TRBJ2-1; D: -; V: TRBV4-2; DNA: TGTGCCAGCAGCTACGGGGGAGGATCCAATGAGCAGTTCTTC; CDR3: CASSYGGGSNEQFF
size: -; J: TRBJ2-1; D: TRBD1; V: TRBV6-6; DNA: TGTGCCAGCAGTTACGACAGGGAACCGTACAATGAGCAGTTCTTC; CDR3: CASSYDREPYNEQFF
size: -; J: TRBJ1-4; D: -; V: TRBV7-8; DNA: TGTGCCAGCAGCTTAGCAGGACAGCTCCGTGATGAAAAACTGTTTTTT; CDR3: CASSLAGQLRDEKLFF
size: -; J: TRBJ2-3; D: -; V: TRBV7-3; DNA: TGTGCCAGCAGCTTATTCAGTCCAGATACGCAGTATTTT; CDR3: CASSLFSPDTQYF
size: -; J: TRBJ2-7; D: TRBD1; V: TRBV28; DNA: TGTGCCAGCAGTTTGGGACAGGGTAATCCGAATCACTCCTACGAGCAGTACTTC; CDR3: CASSLGQGNPNHSYEQYF
size: -; J: TRBJ2-3; D: TRBD2; V: TRBV7-9; DNA: TGTGCCAGCAGCTCTCCTCCCCGACTAGCGGGGAGCACAGATACGCAGTATTTT; CDR3: CASSSPPRLAGSTDTQYF
size: -; J: TRBJ2-7; D: TRBD2; V: TRBV2; DNA: TGTGCCAGCAGTGAAGTCGGAGCTAGCGGGAGGCAACCCACCTACGAGCAGTACTTC; CDR3: CASSEVGASGRQPTYEQYF
size: -; J: TRBJ2-2; D: -; V: TRBV6-1; DNA: TGTGCCAGCAGTGACCTAGACCTCCGGGTCGCCACCGGGGAGCTGTTTTTT; CDR3: CASSDLDLRVATGELFF